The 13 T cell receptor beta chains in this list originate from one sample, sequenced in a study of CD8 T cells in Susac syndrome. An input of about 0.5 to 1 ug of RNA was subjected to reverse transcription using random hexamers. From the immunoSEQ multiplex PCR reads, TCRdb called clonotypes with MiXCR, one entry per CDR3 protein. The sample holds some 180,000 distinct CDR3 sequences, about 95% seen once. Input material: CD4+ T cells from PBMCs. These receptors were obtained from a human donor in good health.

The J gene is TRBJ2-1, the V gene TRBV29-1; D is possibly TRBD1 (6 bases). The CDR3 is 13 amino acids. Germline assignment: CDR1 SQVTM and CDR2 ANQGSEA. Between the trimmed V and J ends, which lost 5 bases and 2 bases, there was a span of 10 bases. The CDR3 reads CSVHRDTYNEQFF. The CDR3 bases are TGCAGCGTTCACCGGGACACCTACAATGAGCAGTTCTTC.

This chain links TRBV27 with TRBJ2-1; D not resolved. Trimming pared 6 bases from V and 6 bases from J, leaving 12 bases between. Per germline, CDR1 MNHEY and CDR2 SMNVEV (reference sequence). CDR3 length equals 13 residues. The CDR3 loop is CASSRPSINEQFF. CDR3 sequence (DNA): TGTGCCAGCAGCCGTCCTTCGATCAATGAGCAGTTCTTC.

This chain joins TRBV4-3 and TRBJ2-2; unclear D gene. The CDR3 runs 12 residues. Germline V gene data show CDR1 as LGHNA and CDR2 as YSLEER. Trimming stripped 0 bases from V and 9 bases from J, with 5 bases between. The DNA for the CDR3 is TGCGCCAGCAGCCAAGATCGCAGGGAGCTGTTTTTT. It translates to CASSQDRRELFF.

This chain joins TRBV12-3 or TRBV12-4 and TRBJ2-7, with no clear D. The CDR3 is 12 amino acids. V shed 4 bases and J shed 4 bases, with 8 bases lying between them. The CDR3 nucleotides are TGTGCCAGCAGTTGGACCATTTACGAGCAGTACTTC. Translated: CASSWTIYEQYF.

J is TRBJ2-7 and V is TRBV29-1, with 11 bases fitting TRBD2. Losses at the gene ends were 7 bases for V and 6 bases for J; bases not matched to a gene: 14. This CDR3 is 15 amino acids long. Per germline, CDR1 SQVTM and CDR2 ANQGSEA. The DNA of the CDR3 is TGCAGCGCCGGGAAACTAGCGGGAGATCTCGGCGAGCAGTACTTC. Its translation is CSAGKLAGDLGEQYF.

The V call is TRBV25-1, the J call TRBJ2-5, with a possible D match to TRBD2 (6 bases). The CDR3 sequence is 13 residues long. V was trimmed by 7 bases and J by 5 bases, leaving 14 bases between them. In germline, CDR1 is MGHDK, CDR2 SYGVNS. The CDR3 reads CASNSQEGETQYF. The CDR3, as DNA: TGTGCCAGCAATAGTCAGGAGGGGGAGACCCAGTACTTC.

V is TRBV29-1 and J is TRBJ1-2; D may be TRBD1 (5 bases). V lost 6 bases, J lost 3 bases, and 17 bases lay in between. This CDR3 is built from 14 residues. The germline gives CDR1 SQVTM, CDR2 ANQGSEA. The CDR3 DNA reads TGCAGCGTCGGGACTTCCCTTGACTACTATGGCTACACCTTC. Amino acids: CSVGTSLDYYGYTF.

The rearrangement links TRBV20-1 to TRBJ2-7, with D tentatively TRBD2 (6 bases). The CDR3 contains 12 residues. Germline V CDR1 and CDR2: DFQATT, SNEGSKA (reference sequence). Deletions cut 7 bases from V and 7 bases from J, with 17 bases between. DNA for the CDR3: TGCAGTGTTCGACCGGGAGTTCAAGAGCAGTACTTC. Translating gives CSVRPGVQEQYF.

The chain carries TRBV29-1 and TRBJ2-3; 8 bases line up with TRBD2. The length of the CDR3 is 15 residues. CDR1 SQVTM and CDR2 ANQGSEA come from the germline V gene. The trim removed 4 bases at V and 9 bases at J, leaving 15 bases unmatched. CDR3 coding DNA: TGCAGCGTTGTCCCCGAAAGCGGGGGCGCAGGGACGCAGTATTTT. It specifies CSVVPESGGAGTQYF.

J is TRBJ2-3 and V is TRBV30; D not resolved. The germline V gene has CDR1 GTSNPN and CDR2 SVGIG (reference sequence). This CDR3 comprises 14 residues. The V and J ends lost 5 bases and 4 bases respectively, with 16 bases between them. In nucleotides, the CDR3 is TGTGCCTGGGAAGCGAGAGGAAGCGCAGATACGCAGTATTTT. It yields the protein CAWEARGSADTQYF.

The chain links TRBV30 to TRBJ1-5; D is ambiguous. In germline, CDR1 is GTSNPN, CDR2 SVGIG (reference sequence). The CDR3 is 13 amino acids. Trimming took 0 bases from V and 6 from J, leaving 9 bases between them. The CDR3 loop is CAWSVEVSQPQHF. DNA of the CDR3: TGTGCCTGGAGTGTTGAGGTTAGTCAGCCCCAGCATTTT.

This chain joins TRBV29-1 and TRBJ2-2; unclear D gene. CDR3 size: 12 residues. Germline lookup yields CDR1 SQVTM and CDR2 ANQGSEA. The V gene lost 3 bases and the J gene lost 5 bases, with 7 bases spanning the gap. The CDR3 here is CSVDSPTGELFF. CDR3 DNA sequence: TGCAGCGTTGATAGTCCGACCGGGGAGCTGTTTTTT.

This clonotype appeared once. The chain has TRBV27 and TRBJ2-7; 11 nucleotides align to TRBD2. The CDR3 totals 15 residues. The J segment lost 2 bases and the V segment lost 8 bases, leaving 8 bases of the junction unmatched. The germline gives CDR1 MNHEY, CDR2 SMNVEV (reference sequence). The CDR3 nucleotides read TGTGCCAGCGCCTCGGGACTAGCGGTGACCTACGAGCAGTACTTC. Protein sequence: CASASGLAVTYEQYF.